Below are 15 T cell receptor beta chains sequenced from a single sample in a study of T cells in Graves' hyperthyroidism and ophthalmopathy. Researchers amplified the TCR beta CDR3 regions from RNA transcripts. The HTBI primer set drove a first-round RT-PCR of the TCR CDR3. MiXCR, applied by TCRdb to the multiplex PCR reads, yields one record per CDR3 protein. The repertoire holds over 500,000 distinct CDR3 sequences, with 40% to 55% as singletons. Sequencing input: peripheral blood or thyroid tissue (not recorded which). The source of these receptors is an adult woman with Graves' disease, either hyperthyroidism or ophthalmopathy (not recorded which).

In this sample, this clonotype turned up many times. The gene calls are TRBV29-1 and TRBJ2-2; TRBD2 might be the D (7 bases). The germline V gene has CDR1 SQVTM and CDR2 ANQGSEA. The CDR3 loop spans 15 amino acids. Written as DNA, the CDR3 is TGCGGACACTCGGGGGGACGGAGGGGGACCGGGGAGCTGTTTTTT. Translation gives CGHSGGRRGTGELFF.

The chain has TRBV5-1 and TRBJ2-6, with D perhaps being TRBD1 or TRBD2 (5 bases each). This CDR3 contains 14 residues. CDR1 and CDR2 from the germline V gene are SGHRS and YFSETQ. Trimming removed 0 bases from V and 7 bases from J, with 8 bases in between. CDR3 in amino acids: CASSLGDGANVLTF. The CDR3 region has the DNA TGCGCCAGCAGCTTGGGGGACGGTGCCAACGTCCTGACTTTC.

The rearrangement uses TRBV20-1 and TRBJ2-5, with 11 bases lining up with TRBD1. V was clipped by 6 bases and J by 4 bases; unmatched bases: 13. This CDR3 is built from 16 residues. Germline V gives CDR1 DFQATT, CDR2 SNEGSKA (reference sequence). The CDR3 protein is CSARTGGSGRLETQYF. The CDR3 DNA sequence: TGCAGTGCCCGGACAGGGGGCTCCGGGAGGTTAGAGACCCAGTACTTC.

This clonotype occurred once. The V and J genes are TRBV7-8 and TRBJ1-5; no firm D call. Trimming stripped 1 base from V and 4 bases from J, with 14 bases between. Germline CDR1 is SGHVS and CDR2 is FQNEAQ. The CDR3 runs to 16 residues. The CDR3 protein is CASSLGGAGLNQPQHF. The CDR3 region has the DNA TGTGCCAGCAGCTTAGGGGGTGCGGGGTTAAATCAGCCCCAGCATTTT.

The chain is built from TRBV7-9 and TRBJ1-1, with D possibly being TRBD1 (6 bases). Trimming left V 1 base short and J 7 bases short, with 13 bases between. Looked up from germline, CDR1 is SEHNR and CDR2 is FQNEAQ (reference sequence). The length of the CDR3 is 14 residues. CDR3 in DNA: TGTGCCAGCAGCTTAGGGCCACAGGGTATTGAAGCTTTCTTT. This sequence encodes CASSLGPQGIEAFF.

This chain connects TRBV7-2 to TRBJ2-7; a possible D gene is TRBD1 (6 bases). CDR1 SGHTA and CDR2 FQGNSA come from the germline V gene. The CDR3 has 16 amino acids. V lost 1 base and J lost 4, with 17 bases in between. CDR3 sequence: CASSLDNSGTPYEQYF. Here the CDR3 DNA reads TGTGCCAGCAGCTTAGACAATTCGGGGACACCTTACGAGCAGTACTTC. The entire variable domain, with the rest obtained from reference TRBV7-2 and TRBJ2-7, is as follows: GAGVSQSPSNKVTEKGKDVELRCDPISGHTALYWYRQSLGQGLEFLIYFQGNSAPDKSGLPSDRFSAERTGGSVSTLTIQRTQQEDSAVYLCASSLDNSGTPYEQYFGPGTRLTVT.

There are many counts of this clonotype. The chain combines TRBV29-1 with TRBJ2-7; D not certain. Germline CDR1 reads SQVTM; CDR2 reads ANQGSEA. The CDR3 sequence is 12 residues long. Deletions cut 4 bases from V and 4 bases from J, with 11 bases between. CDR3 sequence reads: CSVGGRSYEQYF. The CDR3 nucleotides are TGCAGCGTTGGAGGACGAAGTTACGAGCAGTACTTC.

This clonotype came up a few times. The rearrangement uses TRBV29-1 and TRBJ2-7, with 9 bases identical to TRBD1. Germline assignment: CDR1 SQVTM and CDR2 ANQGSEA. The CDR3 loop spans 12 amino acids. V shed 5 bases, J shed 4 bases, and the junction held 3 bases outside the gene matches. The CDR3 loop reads CSVWGQGYEQYF. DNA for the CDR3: TGCAGCGTTTGGGGACAGGGATACGAGCAGTACTTC.

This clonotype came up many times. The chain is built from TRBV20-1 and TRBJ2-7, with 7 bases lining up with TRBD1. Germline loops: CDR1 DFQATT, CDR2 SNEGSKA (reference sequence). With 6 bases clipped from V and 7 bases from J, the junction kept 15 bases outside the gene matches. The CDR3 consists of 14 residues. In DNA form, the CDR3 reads TGCAGTGCCCTGAAACCGACAGGGTTTGATGAGCAGTACTTC. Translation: CSALKPTGFDEQYF.

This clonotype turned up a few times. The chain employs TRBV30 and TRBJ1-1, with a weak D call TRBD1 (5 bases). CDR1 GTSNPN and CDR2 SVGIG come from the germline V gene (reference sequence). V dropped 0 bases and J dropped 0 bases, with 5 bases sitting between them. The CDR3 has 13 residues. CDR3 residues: CAWSVQVNTEAFF. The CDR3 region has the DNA TGTGCCTGGAGTGTACAGGTGAACACTGAAGCTTTCTTT.

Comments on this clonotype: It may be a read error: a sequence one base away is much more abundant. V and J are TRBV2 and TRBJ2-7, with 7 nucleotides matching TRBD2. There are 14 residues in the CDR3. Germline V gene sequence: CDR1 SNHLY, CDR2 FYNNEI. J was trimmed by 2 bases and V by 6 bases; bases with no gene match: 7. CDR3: CASSAWGGTYEQYF. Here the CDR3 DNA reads TGTGCCAGCAGCGCCTGGGGGGGTACCTACGAGCAGTACTTC.

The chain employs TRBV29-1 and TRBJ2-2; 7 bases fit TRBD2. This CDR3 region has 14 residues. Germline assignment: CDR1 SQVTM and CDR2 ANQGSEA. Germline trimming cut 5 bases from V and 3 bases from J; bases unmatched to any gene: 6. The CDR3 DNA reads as TGCAGCGTTCCTGGCGGGAGCGACACCGGGGAGCTGTTTTTT. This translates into CSVPGGSDTGELFF.

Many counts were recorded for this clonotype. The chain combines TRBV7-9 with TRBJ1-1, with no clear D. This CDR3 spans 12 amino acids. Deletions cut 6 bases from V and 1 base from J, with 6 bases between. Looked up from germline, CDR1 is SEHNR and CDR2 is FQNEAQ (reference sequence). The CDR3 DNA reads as TGTGCCAGCAGACCCAGGAACACTGAAGCTTTCTTT. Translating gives CASRPRNTEAFF.

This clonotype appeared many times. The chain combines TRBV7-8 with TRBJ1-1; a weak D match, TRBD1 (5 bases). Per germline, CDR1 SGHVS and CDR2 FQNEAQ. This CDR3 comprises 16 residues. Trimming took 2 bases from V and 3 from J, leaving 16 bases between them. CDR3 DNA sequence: TGTGCCAGCAGCTTACTGCTCGGACAAGGTGACACTGAAGCTTTCTTT. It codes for CASSLLLGQGDTEAFF.

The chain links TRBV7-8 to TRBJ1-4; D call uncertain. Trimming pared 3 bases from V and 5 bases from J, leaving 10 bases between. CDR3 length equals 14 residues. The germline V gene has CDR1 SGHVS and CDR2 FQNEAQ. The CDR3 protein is CASSFPSPNEKLFF. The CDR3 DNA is TGTGCCAGCAGCTTCCCTAGCCCAAATGAAAAACTGTTTTTT.